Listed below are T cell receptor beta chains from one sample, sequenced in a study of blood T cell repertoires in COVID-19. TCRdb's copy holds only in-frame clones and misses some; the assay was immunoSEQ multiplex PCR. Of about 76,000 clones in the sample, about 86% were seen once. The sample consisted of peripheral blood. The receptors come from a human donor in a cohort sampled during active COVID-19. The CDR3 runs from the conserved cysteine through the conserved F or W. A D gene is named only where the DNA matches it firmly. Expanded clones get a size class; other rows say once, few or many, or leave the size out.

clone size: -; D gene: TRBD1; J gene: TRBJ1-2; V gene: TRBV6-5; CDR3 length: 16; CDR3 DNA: TGTGCCAGCAGTTACCTCTCGGACAGGGGGCCCCATGGCTACACCTTC; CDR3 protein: CASSYLSDRGPHGYTF
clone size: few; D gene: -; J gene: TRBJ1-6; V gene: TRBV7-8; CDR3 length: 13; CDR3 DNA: TGTGCCAGTACCCCTGAGGCAAATTCACCCCTCCACTTT; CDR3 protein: CASTPEANSPLHF
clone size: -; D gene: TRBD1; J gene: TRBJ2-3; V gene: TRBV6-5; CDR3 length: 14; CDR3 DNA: TGTGCCAGCAGTCCGGGACAGGGGACAGATACGCAGTATTTT; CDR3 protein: CASSPGQGTDTQYF
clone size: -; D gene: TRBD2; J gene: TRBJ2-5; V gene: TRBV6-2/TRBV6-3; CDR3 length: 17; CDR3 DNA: TGTGCCAGCAGCCTCCTTCTAGCGGGGGGGGAGAAAGAGACCCAGTACTTC; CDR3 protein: CASSLLLAGGEKETQYF
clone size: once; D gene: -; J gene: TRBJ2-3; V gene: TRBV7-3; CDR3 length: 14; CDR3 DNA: TGTGCCAGCAGCCCGGGGTATAGCACAGATACGCAGTATTTT; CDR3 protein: CASSPGYSTDTQYF
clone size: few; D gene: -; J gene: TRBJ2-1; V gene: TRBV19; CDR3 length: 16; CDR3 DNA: TGTGCCAGTAGTATAGGGCTCTCTAGCTCCTACAATGAGCAGTTCTTC; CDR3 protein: CASSIGLSSSYNEQFF
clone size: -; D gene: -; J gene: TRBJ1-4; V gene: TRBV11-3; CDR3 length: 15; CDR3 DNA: TGTGCCAGCAGCTTAAGCCTGAGTGCGGGGGCGGTACTGTTTTTT; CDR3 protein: CASSLSLSAGAVLFF
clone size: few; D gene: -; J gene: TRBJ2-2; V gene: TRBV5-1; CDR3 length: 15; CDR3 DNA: TGCGCCAGCAGCTTGAGACAGACTGGCACCGGGGAGCTGTTTTTT; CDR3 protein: CASSLRQTGTGELFF
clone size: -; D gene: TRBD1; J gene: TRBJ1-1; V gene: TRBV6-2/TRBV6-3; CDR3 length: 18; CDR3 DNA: TGTGCCAGCAGTTACTTCCCTCTTCAGGGGGCGCGGGACGGTGAAGCTTTCTTT; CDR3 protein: CASSYFPLQGARDGEAFF
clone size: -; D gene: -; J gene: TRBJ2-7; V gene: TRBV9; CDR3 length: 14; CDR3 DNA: TGTGCCAGCAGCTCAGGGGCCGGCTCCTACGAGCAGTACTTC; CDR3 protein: CASSSGAGSYEQYF
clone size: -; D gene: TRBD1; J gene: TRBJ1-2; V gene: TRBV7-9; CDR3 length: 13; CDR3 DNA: TGTGCCAGCAGCTCGACAGGGGCCTATGGCTACACCTTC; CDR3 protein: CASSSTGAYGYTF
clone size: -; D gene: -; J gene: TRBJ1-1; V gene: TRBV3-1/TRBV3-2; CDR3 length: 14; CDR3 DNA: TGTGCCAGCAGCCAAGATGCGTTTAACACTGAAGCTTTCTTT; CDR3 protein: CASSQDAFNTEAFF
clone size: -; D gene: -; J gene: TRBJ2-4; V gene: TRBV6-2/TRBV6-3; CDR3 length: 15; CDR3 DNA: TGTGCCAGCAGTTTTCACAACCTAGCCAAAAACATTCAGTACTTC; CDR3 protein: CASSFHNLAKNIQYF
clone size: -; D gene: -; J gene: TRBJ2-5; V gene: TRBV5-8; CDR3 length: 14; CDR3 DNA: TGTGCCAGCAGCTTTGGCCCGTACCAAGAGACCCAGTACTTC; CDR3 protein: CASSFGPYQETQYF
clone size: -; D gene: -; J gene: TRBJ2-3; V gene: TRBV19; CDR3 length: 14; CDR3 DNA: TGTGCCAGTAGTATGAGAGGGCAGACAGATACGCAGTATTTT; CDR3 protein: CASSMRGQTDTQYF
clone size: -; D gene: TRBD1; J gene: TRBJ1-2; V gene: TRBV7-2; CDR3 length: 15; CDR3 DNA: TGTGCCAGCAGCTTAGATCCCGGGACAGCTCCTGGCTACACCTTC; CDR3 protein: CASSLDPGTAPGYTF
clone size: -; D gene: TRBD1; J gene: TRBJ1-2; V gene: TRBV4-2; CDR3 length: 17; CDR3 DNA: TGTGCCAGCAGCCCTGAGGGCGGACAGGGAACAAACTATGGCTACACCTTC; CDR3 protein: CASSPEGGQGTNYGYTF
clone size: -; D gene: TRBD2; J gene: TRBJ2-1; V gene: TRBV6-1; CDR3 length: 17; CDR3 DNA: TGTGCCAGCAGTGAACACACTAGCGGGAGCTCCTACAATGAGCAGTTCTTC; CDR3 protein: CASSEHTSGSSYNEQFF
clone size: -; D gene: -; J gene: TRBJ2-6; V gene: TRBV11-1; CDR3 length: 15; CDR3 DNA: TGTGCCAGCAGTAAACAGGGATCTGGGGCCAACGTCCTGACTTTC; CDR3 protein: CASSKQGSGANVLTF
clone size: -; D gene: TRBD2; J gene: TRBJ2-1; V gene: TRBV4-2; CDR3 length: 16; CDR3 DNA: TGTGCCAGCAGCCCGCTACCTAGCGGGAGGATTAATGAGCAGTTCTTC; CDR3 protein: CASSPLPSGRINEQFF
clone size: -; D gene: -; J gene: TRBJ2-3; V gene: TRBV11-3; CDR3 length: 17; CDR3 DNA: TGTGCCAGCAGCTTAGGGGTTGTGGGGGCACCCACAGATACGCAGTATTTT; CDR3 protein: CASSLGVVGAPTDTQYF
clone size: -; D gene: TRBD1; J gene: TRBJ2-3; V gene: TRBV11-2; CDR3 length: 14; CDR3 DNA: TGTGCCAGCAGCTTGAGACAGGGAACAGATACGCAGTATTTT; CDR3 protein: CASSLRQGTDTQYF
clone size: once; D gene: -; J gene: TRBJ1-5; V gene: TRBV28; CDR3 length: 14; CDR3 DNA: TGTGCCAGCAGTTTTCTACGCGGTCTTCAGCCCCAGCATTTT; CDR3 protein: CASSFLRGLQPQHF
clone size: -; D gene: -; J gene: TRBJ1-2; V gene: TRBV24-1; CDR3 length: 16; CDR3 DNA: TGTGCCACCAGTGATGTGGGTAGCTGGGGCGCCGGGGGCTACACCTTC; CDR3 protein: CATSDVGSWGAGGYTF
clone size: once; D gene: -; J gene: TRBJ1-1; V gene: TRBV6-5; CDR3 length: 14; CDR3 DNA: TGTGCCAGCAGTCAGGACAAACCCGACACTGAAGCTTTCTTT; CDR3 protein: CASSQDKPDTEAFF
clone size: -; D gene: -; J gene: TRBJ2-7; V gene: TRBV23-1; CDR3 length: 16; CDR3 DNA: TGCGCCAGCAGTCAATCGAGGCCGGGGAAATCCTACGAGCAGTACTTC; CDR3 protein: CASSQSRPGKSYEQYF
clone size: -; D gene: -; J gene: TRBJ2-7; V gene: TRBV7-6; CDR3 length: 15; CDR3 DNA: TGTGCCAGCAGCTCCCAGGTACAGGGCTCCTACGAGCAGTACTTC; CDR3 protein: CASSSQVQGSYEQYF
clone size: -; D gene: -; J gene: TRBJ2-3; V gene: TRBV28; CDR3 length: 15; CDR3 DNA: TGTGCCAGCAGTGCCCCGGGCCTGGGGCCGGATACGCAGTATTTT; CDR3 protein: CASSAPGLGPDTQYF
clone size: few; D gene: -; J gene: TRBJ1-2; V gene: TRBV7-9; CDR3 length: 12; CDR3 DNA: TGTGCCAGCAGCCTTAGCGAAGGCGGCTACACCTTC; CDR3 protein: CASSLSEGGYTF
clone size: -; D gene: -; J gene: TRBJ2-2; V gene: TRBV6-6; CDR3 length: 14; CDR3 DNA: TGTGCCAGCTCCTGGGGGCCGAACACCGGGGAGCTGTTTTTT; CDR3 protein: CASSWGPNTGELFF
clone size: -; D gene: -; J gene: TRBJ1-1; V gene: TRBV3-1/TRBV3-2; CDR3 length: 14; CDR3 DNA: TGTGCCAGCAGCCTCGGGACAAGGAACACTGAAGCTTTCTTT; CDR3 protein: CASSLGTRNTEAFF
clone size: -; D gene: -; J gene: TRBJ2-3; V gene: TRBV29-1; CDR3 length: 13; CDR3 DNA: TGCAGCGCCGACAAAGACAGTACAGATACGCAGTATTTT; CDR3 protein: CSADKDSTDTQYF
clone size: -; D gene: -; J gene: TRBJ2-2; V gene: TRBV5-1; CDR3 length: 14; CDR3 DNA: TGCGCCAGCACCCGGGAGATTGACACCGGGGAGCTGTTTTTT; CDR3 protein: CASTREIDTGELFF
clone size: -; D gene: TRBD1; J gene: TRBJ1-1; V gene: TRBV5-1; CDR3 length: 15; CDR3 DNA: TGCGCCAGCAGCTTCGGACAGGCAGAAAACACTGAAGCTTTCTTT; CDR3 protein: CASSFGQAENTEAFF
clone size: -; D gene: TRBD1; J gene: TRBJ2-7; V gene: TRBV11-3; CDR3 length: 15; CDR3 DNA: TGTGCCAGCAGCCGGGACAGTTCCAGCTCCTACGAGCAGTACTTC; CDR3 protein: CASSRDSSSSYEQYF
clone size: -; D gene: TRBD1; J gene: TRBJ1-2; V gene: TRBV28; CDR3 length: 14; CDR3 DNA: TGTGCCAGCAGGGGACAGGGGAGGGACTATGGCTACACCTTC; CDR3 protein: CASRGQGRDYGYTF
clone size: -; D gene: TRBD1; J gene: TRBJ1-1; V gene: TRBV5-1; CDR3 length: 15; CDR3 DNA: TGCGCCAGCAGCCTATACGGACAGGGGTACACTGAAGCTTTCTTT; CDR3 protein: CASSLYGQGYTEAFF
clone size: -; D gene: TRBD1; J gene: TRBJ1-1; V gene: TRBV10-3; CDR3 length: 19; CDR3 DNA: TGTGCCATCAGTGAGTTAGGGGGACAGGGGATGCCACCTTTGATAGAAGCTTTCTTT; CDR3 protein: CAISELGGQGMPPLIEAFF
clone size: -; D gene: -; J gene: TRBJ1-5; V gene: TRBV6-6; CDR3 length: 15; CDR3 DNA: TGTGCCAGCAGTCCTATACAGGGTGTTAATCAGCCCCAGCATTTT; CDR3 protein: CASSPIQGVNQPQHF
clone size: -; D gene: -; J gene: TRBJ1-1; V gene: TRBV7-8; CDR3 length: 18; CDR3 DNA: TGTGCCAGCAGCTACACCTATGCGCCTCGAGGGCAGAACACTGAAGCTTTCTTT; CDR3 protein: CASSYTYAPRGQNTEAFF
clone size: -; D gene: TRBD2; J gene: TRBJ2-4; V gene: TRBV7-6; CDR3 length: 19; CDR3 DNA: TGTGCCAGCAGCTTGGTCCCGACTAGCGGAGACGTAGCCAAAAACATTCAGTACTTC; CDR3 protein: CASSLVPTSGDVAKNIQYF
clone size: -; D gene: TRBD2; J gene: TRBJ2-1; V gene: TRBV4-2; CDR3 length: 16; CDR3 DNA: TGTGCCAGCAGCCAGTTAAGCGGGAGCGATCTGAATGAGCAGTTCTTC; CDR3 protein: CASSQLSGSDLNEQFF